This record looks at one T cell receptor beta chain sequence and its context. The data were taken from a study of blood T cell repertoires in COVID-19. As for the study in general: Sources were T cells, B-cell-depleted T cells, or PBMCs; the material itself was cDNA or gDNA.

Sequencing used immunoSEQ multiplex PCR; TCRdb keeps in-frame clones, though not all of them. This table holds around 250,000 clones, 89% found once. The source material was peripheral blood. The receptor was isolated from a woman between 35 and 50 years old who had recovered from COVID-19.

The CDR3 spells CASLSGANNEQFF. The CDR3 bases are TGTGCCAGCTTGAGCGGGGCGAACAATGAGCAGTTCTTC. This chain links TRBV18 with TRBJ2-1; TRBD2 aligns across 7 bases. The CDR3 has 13 amino acids. With V trimmed by 7 bases and J by 5 bases, 5 bases remained unmatched. Germline values: CDR1 KGHSH, CDR2 LQKENI.